The 10 T cell receptor beta chains given below trace back to one sample, sequenced in a study of shared clonotypes between healthy human individuals. Naive-designated CD8 cells lacked CD45RO, were positively enriched for CCR7, and omitted terminally differentiated effector memory CD45RA+ cells. Clones were sequenced by immunoSEQ multiplex PCR, and TCRdb holds only the in-frame ones, with some missing. Of about 2,100,000 clones in the sample, roughly 91% were seen once. Sequenced: naive CD8+ T cells from PBMCs. The receptors here all came from a man between 18 and 35 years old in good health. Some clones in this sample may be carry-over from other donors' samples.

The chain uses TRBV28 and TRBJ1-1, with a weak D call TRBD1 (6 bases). V dropped 3 bases and J dropped 4 bases, with 12 bases sitting between them. Germline V lookup: CDR1 MDHEN, CDR2 SYDVKM. This CDR3 is built from 14 residues. The CDR3: CASSFSGDGTEAFF. For the CDR3, the DNA is TGTGCCAGCAGTTTTTCAGGGGATGGCACTGAAGCTTTCTTT.

The chain links TRBV28 to TRBJ1-4; possible D gene TRBD1, 6 bases. The germline V gene has CDR1 MDHEN and CDR2 SYDVKM. V dropped 5 bases and J dropped 5 bases, with 12 bases sitting between them. The CDR3 has 14 residues. The CDR3 sequence: CASSVGGWNEKLFF. The CDR3 DNA follows: TGTGCCAGCAGTGTAGGGGGTTGGAATGAAAAACTGTTTTTT.

The chain has TRBV7-2 and TRBJ2-7, with a weak D call TRBD1 (6 bases). This CDR3 comprises 19 residues. Germline V CDR1 and CDR2: SGHTA, FQGNSA. With 1 base removed from V and 2 bases from J, the gap between germline ends came to 24 bases. CDR3 amino acids: CASSLGLLGYRAQTYEQYF. Written as DNA, the CDR3 is TGTGCCAGCAGCTTAGGCCTTCTGGGATACAGGGCACAAACCTACGAGCAGTACTTC.

This clone occurred a few times. The chain recombines TRBV5-4 with TRBJ1-1; TRBD1 aligns across 7 bases. This CDR3 has 14 amino acids. J lost 0 bases, V lost 4 bases, and 3 bases had no gene match. CDR1 SGHNT and CDR2 YYREEE come from the germline V gene (reference sequence). The chain's CDR3 is CASSPGGMNTEAFF. The DNA of the CDR3 is TGTGCCAGCAGCCCAGGGGGGATGAACACTGAAGCTTTCTTT.

The chain links TRBV13 to TRBJ1-2; possible D gene TRBD1, 5 bases. Trimming pared 3 bases from V and 8 bases from J, leaving 13 bases between. The CDR3 length is 13 residues. Per germline, CDR1 PRHDT and CDR2 FYEKMQ (reference sequence). The CDR3 reads CASSLGLAGGYTF. The CDR3 DNA sequence: TGTGCCAGCAGCTTGGGACTCGCAGGGGGCTACACCTTC. Supplemented by reference TRBV13 and TRBJ1-2, the full variable domain reads AAGVIQSPRHLIKEKRETATLKCYPIPRHDTVYWYQQGPGQDPQFLISFYEKMQSDKGSIPDRFSAQQFSDYHSELNMSSLELGDSALYFCASSLGLAGGYTFGSGTRLTVV.

The rearrangement uses TRBV7-9 and TRBJ1-2, with 10 bases aligning to TRBD1. The CDR3 covers 15 residues. After removal of 4 bases from V and 5 bases from J, the junction contained 7 bases not matched to a gene. CDR1 is SEHNR and CDR2 is FQNEAQ in the germline V gene (reference sequence). The CDR3: CASSSPRTGGYGYTF. The CDR3 region has the DNA TGTGCCAGCAGCTCCCCCCGGACAGGGGGGTATGGCTACACCTTC.

The chain combines TRBV10-3 with TRBJ2-2, with TRBD1 matching 9 bases. The CDR3 spans 15 residues. V lost 5 bases, J lost 2 bases, and 3 bases stayed unmatched. Germline CDR1 ENHRY, CDR2 SYGVKD. CDR3 loop: CAISLGQGNTGELFF. CDR3 in DNA: TGTGCCATCAGTTTGGGACAGGGTAACACCGGGGAGCTGTTTTTT.

The chain combines TRBV5-8 with TRBJ1-4; no clear D. The V gene's germline CDR1 is SGHTS and CDR2 YDEGEE. The CDR3 length is 17 residues. V lost 5 bases and J 3 bases, leaving 20 bases between the germline ends. CDR3 in DNA: TGTGCCAGCAGAGTGGAGTGGAGGGCAAGGGCTAATGAAAAACTGTTTTTT. It is translated as CASRVEWRARANEKLFF.

The chain links TRBV7-6 to TRBJ1-1; unclear D gene. Germline-derived CDR1 and CDR2 are SGHVS and FNYEAQ. The CDR3 has 14 amino acids. Trimming took 3 bases from V and 2 from J, leaving 10 bases between them. CDR3 nucleotides: TGTGCCAGCAGCTTGGGAGGGCTAAACACTGAAGCTTTCTTT. Encoded protein: CASSLGGLNTEAFF.

The chain combines TRBV11-3 with TRBJ2-1, with D possibly being TRBD2 (6 bases). The CDR3 runs to 17 residues. In germline, CDR1 is SGHNT, CDR2 YENEEA. Between the trimmed V and J ends, which lost 5 bases and 6 bases, there was a span of 23 bases. DNA for the CDR3: TGTGCCAGCAGCCCTGGACTATACCTGAGTGGATTCAATGAGCAGTTCTTC. Protein product: CASSPGLYLSGFNEQFF.